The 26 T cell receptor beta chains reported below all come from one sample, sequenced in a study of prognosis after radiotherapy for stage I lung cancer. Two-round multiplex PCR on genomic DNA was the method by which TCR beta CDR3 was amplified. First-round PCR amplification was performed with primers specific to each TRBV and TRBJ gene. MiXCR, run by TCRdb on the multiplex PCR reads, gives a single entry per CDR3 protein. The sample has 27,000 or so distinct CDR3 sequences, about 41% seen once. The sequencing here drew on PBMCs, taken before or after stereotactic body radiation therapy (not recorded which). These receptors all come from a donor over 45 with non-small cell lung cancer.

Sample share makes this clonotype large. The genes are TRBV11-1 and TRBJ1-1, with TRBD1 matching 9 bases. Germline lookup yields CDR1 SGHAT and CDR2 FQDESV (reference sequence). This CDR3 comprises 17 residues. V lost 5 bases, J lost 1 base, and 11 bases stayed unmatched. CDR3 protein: CASSPLGGQGSNTEAFF. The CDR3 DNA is TGTGCCAGCAGCCCTCTTGGGGGACAGGGTTCGAACACTGAAGCTTTCTTT.

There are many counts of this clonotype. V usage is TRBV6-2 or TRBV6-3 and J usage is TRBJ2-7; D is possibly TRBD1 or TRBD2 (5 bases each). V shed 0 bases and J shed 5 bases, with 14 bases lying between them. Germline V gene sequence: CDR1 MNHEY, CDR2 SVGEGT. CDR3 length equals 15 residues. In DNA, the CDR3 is TGTGCCAGCAGTTACTCGAAGGGGACGGGACACGAGCAGTACTTC. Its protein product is CASSYSKGTGHEQYF.

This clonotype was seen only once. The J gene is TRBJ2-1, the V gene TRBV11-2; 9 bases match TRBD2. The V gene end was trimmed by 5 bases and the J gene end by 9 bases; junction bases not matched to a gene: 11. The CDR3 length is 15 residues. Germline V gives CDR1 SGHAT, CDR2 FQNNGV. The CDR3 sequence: CASSPSGSGSREQFF. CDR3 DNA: TGTGCCAGCAGCCCCTCGGGTAGCGGGAGTCGTGAGCAGTTCTTC.

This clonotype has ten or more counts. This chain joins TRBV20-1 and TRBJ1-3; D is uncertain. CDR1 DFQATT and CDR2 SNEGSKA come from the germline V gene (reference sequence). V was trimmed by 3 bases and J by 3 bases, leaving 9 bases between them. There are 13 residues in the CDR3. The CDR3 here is CSARSDYGNTIYF. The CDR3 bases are TGCAGTGCTAGGAGCGACTATGGAAACACCATATATTTT.

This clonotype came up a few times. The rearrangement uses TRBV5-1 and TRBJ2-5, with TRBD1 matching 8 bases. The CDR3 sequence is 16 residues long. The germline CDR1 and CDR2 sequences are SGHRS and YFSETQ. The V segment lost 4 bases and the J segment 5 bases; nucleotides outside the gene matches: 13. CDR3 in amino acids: CASSPNLQGAGETQYF. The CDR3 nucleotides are TGCGCCAGCAGCCCTAACCTCCAGGGGGCTGGGGAGACCCAGTACTTC. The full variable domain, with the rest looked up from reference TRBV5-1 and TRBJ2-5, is KAGVTQTPRYLIKTRGQQVTLSCSPISGHRSVSWYQQTPGQGLQFLFEYFSETQRNKGNFPGRFSGRQFSNSRSEMNVSTLELGDSALYLCASSPNLQGAGETQYFGPGTRLLVL.

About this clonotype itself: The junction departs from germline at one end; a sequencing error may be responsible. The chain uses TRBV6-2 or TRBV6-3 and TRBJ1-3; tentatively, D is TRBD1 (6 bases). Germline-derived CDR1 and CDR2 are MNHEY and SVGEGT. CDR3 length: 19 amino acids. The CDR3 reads CTSSYPGATRYNSGNTIYF. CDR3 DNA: TGTACCAGCAGTTACCCAGGGGCAACTCGTTATAACTCTGGAAACACCATATATTTT.

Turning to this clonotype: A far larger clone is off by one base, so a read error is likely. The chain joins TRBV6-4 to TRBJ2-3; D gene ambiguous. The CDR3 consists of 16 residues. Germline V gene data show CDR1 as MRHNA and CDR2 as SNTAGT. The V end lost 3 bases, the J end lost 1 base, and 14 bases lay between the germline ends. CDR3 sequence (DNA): TGTGCCAGCAGTGAGGTGTTCGACCGAGGCACAGATACGCAGTATTTT. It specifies CASSEVFDRGTDTQYF.

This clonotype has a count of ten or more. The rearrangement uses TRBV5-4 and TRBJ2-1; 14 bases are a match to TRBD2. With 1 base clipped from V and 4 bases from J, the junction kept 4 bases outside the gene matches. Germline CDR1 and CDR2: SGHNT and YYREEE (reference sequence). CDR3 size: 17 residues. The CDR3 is CASSLLGLAGGYNEQFF. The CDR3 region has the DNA TGTGCCAGCAGCTTGCTCGGACTAGCGGGAGGTTACAATGAGCAGTTCTTC.

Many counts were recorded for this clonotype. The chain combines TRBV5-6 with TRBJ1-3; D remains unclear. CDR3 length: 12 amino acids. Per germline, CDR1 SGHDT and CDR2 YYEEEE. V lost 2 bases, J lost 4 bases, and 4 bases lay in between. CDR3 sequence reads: CASSLQGNTIYF. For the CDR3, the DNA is TGTGCCAGCAGCTTACAGGGAAACACCATATATTTT.

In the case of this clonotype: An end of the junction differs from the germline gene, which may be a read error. As DNA, the CDR3 is TGTGCCACCAGCATGAGTACAGGGGGCTCCCACGAGCAGTACTTC. This translates into CATSMSTGGSHEQYF. This chain joins TRBV15 and TRBJ2-7, with 9 bases identical to TRBD1. The germline gives CDR1 LNHNV, CDR2 YYDKDF (reference sequence). This CDR3 contains 15 residues.

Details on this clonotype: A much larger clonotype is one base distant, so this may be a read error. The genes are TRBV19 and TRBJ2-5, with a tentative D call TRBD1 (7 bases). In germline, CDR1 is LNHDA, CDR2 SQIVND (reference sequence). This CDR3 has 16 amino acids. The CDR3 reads CATSSNQGGLKDTQYF. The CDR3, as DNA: TGTGCCACCAGTAGTAACCAGGGGGGCCTAAAAGATACCCAGTACTTC.

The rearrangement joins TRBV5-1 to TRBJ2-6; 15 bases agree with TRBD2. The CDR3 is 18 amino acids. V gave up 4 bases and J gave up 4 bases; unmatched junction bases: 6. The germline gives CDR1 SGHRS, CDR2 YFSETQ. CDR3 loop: CASSGGLAGGGGANVLTF. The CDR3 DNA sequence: TGCGCCAGCAGCGGTGGACTAGCGGGGGGGGGCGGGGCCAACGTCCTGACTTTC.

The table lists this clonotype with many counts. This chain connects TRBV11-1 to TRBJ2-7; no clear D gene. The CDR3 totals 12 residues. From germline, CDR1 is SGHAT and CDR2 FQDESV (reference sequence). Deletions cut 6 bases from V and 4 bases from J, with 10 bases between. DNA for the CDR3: TGTGCCAGCAGTCCGGACCTTTACGAGCAGTACTTC. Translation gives CASSPDLYEQYF.

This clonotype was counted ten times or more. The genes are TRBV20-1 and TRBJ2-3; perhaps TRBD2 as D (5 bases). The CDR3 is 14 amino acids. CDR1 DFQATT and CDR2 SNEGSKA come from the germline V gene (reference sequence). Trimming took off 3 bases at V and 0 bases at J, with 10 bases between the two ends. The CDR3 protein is CSARRLASTDTQYF. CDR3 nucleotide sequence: TGCAGTGCTAGGAGGCTAGCTAGCACAGATACGCAGTATTTT.

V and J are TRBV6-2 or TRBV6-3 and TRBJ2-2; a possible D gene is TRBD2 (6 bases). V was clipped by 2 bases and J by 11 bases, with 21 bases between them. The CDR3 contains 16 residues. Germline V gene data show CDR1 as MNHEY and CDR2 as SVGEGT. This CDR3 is CASSYMRGSAGGELFF. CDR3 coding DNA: TGTGCCAGCAGTTACATGCGGGGTAGCGCCGGTGGCGAGCTGTTTTTT.

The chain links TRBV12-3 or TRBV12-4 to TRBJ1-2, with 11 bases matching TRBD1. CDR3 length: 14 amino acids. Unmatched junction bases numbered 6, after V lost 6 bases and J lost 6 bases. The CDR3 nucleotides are TGTGCCAGCAGCCGGACAGGGGGCCAAGATGGCTACACCTTC. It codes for CASSRTGGQDGYTF.

CDR3 protein: CASIGSGDTQYF. The CDR3 nucleotides read TGTGCCAGCATAGGGTCCGGGGATACGCAGTATTTT. The chain couples TRBV2 to TRBJ2-3; D not certain. Trimming left V 7 bases short and J 6 bases short, with 11 bases between. The V gene's germline CDR1 is SNHLY and CDR2 FYNNEI. The CDR3 runs 12 residues.

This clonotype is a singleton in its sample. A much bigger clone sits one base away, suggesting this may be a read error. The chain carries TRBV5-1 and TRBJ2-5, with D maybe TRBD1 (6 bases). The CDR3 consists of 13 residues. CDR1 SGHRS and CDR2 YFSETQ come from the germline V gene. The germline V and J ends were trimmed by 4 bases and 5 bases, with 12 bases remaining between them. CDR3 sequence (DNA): TGCGCCAGCAGCATCAGCCAGGGGGAGACCCAGTACTTC. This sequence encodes CASSISQGETQYF.

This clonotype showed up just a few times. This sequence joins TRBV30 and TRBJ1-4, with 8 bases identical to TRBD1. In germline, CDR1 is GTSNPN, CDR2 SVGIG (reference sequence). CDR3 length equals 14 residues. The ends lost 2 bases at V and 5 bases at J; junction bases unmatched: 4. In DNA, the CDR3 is TGTGCCTGGAGTACCGGGACAGGCAATGAAAAACTGTTTTTT. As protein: CAWSTGTGNEKLFF.

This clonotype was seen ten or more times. DNA for the CDR3: TGTGCCAGCAGTGAGCAGGGAGGTACTGAAGCTTTCTTT. It is translated as CASSEQGGTEAFF. The chain is built from TRBV6-1 and TRBJ1-1; D perhaps matches TRBD1 (5 bases). CDR3 length equals 13 residues. V was clipped by 3 bases and J by 5 bases, with 10 bases between them. Per the germline V gene, CDR1 is MNHNS and CDR2 is SASEGT.

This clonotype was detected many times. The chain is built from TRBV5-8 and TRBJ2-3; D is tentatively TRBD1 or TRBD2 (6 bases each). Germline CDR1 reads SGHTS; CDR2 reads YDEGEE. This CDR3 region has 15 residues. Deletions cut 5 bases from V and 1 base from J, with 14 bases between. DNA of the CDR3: TGTGCCAGCAGTCGGGGGCCAGCGGGCACAGATACGCAGTATTTT. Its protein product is CASSRGPAGTDTQYF.

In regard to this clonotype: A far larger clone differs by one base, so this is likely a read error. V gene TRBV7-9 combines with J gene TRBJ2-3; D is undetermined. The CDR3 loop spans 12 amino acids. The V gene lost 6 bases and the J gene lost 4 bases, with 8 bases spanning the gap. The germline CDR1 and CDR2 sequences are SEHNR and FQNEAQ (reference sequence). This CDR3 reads CASRPNPDTQYF. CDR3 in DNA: TGTGCCAGCAGACCCAACCCAGATACGCAGTATTTT.

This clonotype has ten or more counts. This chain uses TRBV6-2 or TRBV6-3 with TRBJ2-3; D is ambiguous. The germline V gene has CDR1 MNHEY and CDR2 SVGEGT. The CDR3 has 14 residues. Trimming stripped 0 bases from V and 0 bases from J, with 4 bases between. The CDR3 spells CASSYSPSTDTQYF. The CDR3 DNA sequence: TGTGCCAGCAGTTACTCCCCTAGCACAGATACGCAGTATTTT.

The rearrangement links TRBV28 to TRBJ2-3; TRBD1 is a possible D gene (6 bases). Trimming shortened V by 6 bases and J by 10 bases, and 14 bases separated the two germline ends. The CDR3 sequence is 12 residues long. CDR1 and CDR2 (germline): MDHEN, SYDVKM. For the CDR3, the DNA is TGTGCCAGCAGCCTTACGACAGGTGCGCAGTATTTT. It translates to CASSLTTGAQYF.

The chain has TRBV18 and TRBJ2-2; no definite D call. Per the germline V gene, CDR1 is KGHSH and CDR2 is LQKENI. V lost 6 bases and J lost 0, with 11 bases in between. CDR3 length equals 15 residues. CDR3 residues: CASSVYSANTGELFF. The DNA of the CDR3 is TGTGCCAGCTCGGTGTATTCCGCGAACACCGGGGAGCTGTTTTTT.

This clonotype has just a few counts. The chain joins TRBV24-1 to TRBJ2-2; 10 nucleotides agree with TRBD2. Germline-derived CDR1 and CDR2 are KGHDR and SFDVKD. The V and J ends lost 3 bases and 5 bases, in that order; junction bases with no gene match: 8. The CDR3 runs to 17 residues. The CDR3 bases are TGTGCCACCAGTGATAACCTAGCGGGAGAAGGAACCGGGGAGCTGTTTTTT. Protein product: CATSDNLAGEGTGELFF.